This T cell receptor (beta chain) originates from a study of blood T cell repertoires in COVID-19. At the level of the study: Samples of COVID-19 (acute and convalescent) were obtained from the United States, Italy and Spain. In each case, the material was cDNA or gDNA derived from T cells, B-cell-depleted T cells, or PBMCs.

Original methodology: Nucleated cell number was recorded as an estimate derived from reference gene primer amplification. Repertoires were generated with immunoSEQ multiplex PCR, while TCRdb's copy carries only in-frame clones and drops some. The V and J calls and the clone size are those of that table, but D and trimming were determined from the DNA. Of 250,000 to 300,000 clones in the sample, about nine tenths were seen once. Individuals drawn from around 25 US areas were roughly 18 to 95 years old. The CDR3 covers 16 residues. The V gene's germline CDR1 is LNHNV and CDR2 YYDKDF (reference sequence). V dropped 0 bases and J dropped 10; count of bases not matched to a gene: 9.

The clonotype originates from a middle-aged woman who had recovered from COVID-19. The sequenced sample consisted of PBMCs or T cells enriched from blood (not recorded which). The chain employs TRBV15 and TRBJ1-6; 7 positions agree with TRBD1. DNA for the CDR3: TGTGCCACCAGCAGAGATGCGTCAGGGGGTAAATCACCCCTCCACTTT. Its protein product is CATSRDASGGKSPLHF. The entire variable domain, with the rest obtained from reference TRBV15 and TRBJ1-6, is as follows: DAMVIQNPRYQVTQFGKPVTLSCSQTLNHNVMYWYQQKSSQAPKLLFHYYDKDFNNEADTPDNFQSRRPNTSFCFLDIRSPGLGDTAMYLCATSRDASGGKSPLHFGNGTRLTVT.